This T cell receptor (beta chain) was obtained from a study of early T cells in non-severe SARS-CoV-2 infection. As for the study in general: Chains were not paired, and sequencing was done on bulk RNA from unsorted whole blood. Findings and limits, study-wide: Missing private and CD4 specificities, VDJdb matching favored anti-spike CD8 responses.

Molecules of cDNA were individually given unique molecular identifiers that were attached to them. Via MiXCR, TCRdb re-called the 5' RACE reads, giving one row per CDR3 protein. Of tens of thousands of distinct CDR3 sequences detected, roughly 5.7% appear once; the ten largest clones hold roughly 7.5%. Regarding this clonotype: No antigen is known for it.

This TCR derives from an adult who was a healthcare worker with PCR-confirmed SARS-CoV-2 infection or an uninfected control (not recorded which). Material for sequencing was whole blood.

The CDR3 reads CATSGELNTEAFF. CDR3 coding DNA: TGTGCCACCTCAGGAGAGCTAAACACTGAAGCTTTCTTT. The rearrangement links TRBV24-1 to TRBJ1-1, with D uncertain. Germline values: CDR1 KGHDR, CDR2 SFDVKD. Trimming left V 9 bases short and J 2 bases short, with 12 bases between. This CDR3 is 13 amino acids long.